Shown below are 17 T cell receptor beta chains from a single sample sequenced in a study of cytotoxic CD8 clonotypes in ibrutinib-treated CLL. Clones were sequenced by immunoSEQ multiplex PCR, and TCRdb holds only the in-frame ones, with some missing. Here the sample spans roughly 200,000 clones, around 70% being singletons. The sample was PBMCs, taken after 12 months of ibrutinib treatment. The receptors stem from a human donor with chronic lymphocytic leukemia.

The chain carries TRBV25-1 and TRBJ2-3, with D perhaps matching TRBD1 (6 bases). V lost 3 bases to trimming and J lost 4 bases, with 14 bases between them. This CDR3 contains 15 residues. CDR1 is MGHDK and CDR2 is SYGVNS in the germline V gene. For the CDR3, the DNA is TGTGCCAGCAGTGACGCGTGGCAGGGGCCAGATACGCAGTATTTT. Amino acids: CASSDAWQGPDTQYF.

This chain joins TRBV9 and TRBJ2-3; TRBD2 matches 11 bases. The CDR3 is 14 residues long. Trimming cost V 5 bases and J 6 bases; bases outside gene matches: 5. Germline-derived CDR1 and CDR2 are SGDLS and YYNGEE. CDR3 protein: CASSVSGRGDTQYF. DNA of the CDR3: TGTGCCAGCAGTGTTAGCGGGAGGGGGGATACGCAGTATTTT.

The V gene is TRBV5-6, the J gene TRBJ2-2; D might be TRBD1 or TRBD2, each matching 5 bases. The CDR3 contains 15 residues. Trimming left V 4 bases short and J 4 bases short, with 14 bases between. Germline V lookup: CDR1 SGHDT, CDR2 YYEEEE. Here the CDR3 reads CASSRGELGTGELFF. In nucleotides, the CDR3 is TGTGCCAGCAGCCGAGGGGAGCTGGGCACCGGGGAGCTGTTTTTT.

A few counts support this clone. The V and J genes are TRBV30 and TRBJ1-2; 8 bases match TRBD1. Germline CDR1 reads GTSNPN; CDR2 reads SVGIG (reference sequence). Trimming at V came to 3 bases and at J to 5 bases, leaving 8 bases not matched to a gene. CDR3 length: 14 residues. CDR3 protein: CAWRRQGPPYGYTF. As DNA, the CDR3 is TGTGCCTGGAGGCGACAGGGGCCGCCATATGGCTACACCTTC.

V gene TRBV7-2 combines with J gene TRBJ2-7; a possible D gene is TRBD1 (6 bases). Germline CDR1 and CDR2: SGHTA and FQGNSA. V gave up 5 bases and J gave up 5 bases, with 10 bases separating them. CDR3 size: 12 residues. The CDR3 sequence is CASSPNRDEQYF. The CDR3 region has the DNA TGTGCCAGCAGCCCTAACAGGGACGAGCAGTACTTC. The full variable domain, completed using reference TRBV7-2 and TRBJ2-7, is GAGVSQSPSNKVTEKGKDVELRCDPISGHTALYWYRQSLGQGLEFLIYFQGNSAPDKSGLPSDRFSAERTGGSVSTLTIQRTQQEDSAVYLCASSPNRDEQYFGPGTRLTVT.

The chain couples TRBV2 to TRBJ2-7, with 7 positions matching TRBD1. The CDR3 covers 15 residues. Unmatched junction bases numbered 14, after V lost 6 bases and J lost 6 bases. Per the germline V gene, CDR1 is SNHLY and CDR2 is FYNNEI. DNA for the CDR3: TGTGCCAGCAGCGCCGACAGGGTTGGGTCGGGCGAGCAGTACTTC. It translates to CASSADRVGSGEQYF.

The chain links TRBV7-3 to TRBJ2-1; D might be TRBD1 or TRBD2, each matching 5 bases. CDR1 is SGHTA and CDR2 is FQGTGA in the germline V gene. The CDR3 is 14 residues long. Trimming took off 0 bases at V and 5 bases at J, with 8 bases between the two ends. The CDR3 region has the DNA TGTGCCAGCAGCTTAACGGGACGGGACAATGAGCAGTTCTTC. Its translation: CASSLTGRDNEQFF.

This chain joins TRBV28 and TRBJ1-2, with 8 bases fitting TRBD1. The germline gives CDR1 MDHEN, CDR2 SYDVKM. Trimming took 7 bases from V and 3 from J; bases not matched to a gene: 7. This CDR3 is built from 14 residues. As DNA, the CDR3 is TGTGCCAGCATGGGGGGGACAGGCTACTATGGCTACACCTTC. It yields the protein CASMGGTGYYGYTF.

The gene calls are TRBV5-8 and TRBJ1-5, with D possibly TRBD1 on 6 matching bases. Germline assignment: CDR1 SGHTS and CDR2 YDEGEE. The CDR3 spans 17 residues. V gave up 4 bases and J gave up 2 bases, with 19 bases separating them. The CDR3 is CASSRGGGTNGNQPQHF. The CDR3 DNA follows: TGTGCCAGCAGCCGTGGTGGGGGGACAAACGGCAATCAGCCCCAGCATTTT.

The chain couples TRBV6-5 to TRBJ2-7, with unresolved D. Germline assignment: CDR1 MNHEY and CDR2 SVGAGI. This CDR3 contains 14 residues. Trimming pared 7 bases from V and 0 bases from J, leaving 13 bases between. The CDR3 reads CASTRSWGSYEQYF. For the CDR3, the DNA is TGTGCCAGCACTCGGAGTTGGGGCTCCTACGAGCAGTACTTC.

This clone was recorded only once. This CDR3 reads CASRTGITYEQYF. DNA of the CDR3: TGTGCCAGCAGAACAGGGATCACCTACGAGCAGTACTTC. The gene calls are TRBV6-5 and TRBJ2-7; D might be TRBD1 (6 bases). V lost 6 bases and J lost 2, with 11 bases in between. The CDR3 is 13 amino acids. Germline V lookup: CDR1 MNHEY, CDR2 SVGAGI.

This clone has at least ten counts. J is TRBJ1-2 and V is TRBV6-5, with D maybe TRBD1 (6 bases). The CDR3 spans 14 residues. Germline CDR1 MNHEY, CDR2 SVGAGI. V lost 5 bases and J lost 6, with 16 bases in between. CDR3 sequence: CASSQPRGADGYTF. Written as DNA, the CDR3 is TGTGCCAGCAGTCAACCAAGGGGGGCGGATGGCTACACCTTC.

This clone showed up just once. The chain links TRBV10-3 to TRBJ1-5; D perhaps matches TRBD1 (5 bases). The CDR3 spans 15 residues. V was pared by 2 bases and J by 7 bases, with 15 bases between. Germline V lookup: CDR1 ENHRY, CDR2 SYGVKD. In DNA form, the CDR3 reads TGTGCCATCAGTGAGCAGGGACTCGGTAACCAGCCCCAGCATTTT. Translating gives CAISEQGLGNQPQHF.

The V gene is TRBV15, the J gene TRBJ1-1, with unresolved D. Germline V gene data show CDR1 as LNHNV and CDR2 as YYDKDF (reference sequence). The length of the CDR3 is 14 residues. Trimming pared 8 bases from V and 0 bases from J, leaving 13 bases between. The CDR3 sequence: CATGGSALNTEAFF. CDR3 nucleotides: TGTGCCACCGGTGGGAGTGCTCTGAACACTGAAGCTTTCTTT.

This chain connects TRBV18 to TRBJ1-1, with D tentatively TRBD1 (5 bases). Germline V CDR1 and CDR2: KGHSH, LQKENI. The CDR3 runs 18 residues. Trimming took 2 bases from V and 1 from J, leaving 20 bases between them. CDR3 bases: TGTGCCAGCTCACCAACTCCGGGACCGATAAGTGGGAACACTGAAGCTTTCTTT. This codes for CASSPTPGPISGNTEAFF.

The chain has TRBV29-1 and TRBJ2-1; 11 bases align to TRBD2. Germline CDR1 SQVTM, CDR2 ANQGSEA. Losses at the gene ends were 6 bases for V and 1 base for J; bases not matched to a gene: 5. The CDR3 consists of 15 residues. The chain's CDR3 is CSVALAGESYNEQFF. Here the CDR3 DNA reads TGCAGCGTCGCACTAGCGGGAGAATCCTACAATGAGCAGTTCTTC.

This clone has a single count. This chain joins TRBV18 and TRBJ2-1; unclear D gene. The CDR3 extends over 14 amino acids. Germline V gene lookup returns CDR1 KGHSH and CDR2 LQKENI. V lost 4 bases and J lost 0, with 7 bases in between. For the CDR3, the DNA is TGTGCCAGCTCACTGCAGAGCTCCTACAATGAGCAGTTCTTC. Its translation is CASSLQSSYNEQFF.